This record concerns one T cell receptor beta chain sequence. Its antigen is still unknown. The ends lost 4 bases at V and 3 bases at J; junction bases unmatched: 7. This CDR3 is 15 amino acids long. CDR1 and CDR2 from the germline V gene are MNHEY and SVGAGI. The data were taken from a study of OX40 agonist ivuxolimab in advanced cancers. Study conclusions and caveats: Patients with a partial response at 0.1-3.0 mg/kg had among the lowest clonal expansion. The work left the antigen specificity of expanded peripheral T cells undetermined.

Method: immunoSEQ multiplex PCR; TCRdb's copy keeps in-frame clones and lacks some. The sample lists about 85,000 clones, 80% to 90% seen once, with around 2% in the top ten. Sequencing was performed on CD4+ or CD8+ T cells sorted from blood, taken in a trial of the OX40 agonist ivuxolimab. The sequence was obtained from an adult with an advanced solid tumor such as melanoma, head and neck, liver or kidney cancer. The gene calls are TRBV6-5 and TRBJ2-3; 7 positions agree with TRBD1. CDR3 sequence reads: CASSSRGLGTDTQYF. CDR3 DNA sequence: TGTGCCAGCAGTTCGAGGGGGCTAGGGACAGATACGCAGTATTTT.